This TCR beta chain derives from a study of graft-versus-host responses after intestinal transplantation. Points on this clone: A read error may produce the germline difference seen at one junction end.

Germline lookup yields CDR1 SQVTM and CDR2 ANQGSEA. The CDR3 spans 14 residues. Data came from immunoSEQ multiplex PCR; TCRdb stores just in-frame clones and leaves some out. The sample gives tens of thousands of clones, less than 95% of which show up once; around 0.56% is in the top ten. V gene TRBV29-1 combines with J gene TRBJ2-3; the match to TRBD1 covers 9 bases. Sequenced material: PBMCs, taken 156 days after intestinal transplant. This clonotype originated in a human patient who received an intestinal transplant, so some T cells may come from the graft donor. The CDR3: CSVEGQGIADTQYF. The CDR3 bases are TGCAGCGTCGAAGGACAGGGGATCGCAGATACGCAGTATTTT.